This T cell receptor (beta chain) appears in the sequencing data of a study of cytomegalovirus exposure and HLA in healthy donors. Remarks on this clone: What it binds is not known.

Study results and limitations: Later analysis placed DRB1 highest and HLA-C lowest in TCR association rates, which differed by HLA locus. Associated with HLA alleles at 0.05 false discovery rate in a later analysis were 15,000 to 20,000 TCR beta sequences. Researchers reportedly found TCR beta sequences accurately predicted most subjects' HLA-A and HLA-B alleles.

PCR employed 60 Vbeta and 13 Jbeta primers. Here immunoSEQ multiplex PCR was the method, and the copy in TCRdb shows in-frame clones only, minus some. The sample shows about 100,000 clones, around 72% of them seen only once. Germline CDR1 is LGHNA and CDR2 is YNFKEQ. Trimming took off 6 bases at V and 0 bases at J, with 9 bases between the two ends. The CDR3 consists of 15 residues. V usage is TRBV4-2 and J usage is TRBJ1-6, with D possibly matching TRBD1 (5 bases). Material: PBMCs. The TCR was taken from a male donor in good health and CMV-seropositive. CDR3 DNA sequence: TGTGCCAGCAGTCGACAGAGCTCCTATAATTCACCCCTCCACTTT. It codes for CASSRQSSYNSPLHF.